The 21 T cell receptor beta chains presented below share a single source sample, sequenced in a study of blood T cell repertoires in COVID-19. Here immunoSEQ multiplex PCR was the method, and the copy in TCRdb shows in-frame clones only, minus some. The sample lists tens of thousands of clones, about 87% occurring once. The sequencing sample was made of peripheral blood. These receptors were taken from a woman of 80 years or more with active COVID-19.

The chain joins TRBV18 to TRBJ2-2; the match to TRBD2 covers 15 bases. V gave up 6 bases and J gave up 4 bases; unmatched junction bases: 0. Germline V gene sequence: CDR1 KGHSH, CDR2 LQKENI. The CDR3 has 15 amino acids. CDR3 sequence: CASSGLAGGTGELFF. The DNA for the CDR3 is TGTGCCAGCTCGGGACTAGCGGGAGGCACCGGGGAGCTGTTTTTT.

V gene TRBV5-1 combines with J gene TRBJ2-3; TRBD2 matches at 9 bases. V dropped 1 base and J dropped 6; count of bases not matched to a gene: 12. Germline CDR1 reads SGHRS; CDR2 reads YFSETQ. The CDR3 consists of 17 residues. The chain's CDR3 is CASSLIWTSEKADTQYF. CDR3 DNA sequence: TGCGCCAGCAGCTTGATTTGGACTAGCGAAAAGGCTGATACGCAGTATTTT.

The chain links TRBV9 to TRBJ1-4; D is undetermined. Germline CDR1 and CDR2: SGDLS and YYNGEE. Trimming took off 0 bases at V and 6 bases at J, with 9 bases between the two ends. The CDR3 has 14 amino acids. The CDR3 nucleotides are TGTGCCAGCAGCGTAGGTTACGGGGATGAAAAACTGTTTTTT. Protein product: CASSVGYGDEKLFF.

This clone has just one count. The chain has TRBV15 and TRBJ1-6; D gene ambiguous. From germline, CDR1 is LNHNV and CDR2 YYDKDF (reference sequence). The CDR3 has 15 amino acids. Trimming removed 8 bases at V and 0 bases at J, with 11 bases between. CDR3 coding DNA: TGTGCCACCTCGTTTTCCCGCTCCTATAATTCACCCCTCCACTTT. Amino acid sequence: CATSFSRSYNSPLHF.

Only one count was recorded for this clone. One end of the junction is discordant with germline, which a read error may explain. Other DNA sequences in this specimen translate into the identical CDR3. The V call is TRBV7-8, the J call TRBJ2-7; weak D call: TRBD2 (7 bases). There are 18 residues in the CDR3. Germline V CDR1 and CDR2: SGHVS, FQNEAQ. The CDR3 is CASSIGSPVGGLSSEQYF. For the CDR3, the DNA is TGTGCCAGCAGCATCGGCTCCCCAGTGGGGGGGCTTTCCTCCGAGCAGTACTTC. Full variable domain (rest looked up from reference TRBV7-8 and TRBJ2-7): GAGVSQSPRYKVAKRGQDVALRCDPISGHVSLFWYQQALGQGPEFLTYFQNEAQLDKSGLPSDRFFAERPEGSVSTLKIQRTQQEDSAVYLCASSIGSPVGGLSSEQYFGPGTRLTVT.

Here the CDR3 DNA reads TGTGCCAGTACCGGACAGGGCCTTAGCAATCAGCCCCAGCATTTT. This sequence encodes CASTGQGLSNQPQHF. This chain joins TRBV19 and TRBJ1-5; TRBD1 matches 8 bases. J lost 0 bases, V lost 7 bases, and 5 bases had no gene match. The CDR3 extends over 15 amino acids. The germline CDR1 and CDR2 sequences are LNHDA and SQIVND (reference sequence).

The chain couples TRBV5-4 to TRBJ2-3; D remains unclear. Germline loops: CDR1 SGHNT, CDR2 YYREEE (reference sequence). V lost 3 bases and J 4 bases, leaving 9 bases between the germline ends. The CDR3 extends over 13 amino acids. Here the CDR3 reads CASSSPLPDTQYF. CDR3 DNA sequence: TGTGCCAGCAGCTCCCCCCTTCCAGATACGCAGTATTTT.

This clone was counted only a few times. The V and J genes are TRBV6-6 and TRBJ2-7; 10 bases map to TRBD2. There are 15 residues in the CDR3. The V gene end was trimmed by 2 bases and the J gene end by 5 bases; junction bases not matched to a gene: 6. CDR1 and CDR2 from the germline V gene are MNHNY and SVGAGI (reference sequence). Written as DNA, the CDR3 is TGTGCCAGCAGTTACGTCTCTAGCGGGAGAGACGAGCAGTACTTC. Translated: CASSYVSSGRDEQYF.

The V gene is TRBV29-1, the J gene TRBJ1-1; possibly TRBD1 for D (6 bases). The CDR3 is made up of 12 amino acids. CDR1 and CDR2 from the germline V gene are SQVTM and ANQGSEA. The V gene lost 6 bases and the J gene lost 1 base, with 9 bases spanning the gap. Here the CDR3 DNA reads TGCAGCGTGTACAGGGAGAACACTGAAGCTTTCTTT. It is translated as CSVYRENTEAFF.

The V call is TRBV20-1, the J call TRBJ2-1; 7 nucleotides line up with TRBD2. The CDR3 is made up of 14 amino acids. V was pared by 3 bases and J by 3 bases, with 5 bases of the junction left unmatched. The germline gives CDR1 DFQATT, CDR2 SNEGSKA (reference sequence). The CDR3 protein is CSASGGSDYNEQFF. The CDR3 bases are TGCAGTGCTAGTGGCGGGAGTGACTACAATGAGCAGTTCTTC.

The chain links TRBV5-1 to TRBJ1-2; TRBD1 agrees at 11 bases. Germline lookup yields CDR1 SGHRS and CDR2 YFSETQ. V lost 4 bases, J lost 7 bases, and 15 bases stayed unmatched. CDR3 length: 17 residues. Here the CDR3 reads CASSAEWGQGVLIGYTF. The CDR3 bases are TGCGCCAGCAGCGCGGAATGGGGACAGGGGGTTTTAATTGGCTACACCTTC.

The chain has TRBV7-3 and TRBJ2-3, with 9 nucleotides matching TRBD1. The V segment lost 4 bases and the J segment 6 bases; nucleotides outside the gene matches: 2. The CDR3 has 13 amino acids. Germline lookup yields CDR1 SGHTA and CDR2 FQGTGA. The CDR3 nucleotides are TGTGCCAGCAGCTCCGGACAGGGGGATACGCAGTATTTT. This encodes CASSSGQGDTQYF.

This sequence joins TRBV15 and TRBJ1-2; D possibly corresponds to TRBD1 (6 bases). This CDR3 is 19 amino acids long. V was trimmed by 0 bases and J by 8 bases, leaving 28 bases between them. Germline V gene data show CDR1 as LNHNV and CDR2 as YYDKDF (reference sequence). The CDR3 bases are TGTGCCACCAGCAGAGACCGGGACACATCCTCCCCCACGGCAGGGGGCTACACCTTC. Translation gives CATSRDRDTSSPTAGGYTF.

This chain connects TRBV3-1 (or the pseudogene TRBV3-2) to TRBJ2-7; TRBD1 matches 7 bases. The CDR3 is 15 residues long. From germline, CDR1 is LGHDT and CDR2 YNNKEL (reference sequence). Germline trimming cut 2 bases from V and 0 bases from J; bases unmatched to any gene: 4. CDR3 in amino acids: CASSQRDRASYEQYF. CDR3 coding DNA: TGTGCCAGCAGCCAAAGGGACAGAGCCTCCTACGAGCAGTACTTC.

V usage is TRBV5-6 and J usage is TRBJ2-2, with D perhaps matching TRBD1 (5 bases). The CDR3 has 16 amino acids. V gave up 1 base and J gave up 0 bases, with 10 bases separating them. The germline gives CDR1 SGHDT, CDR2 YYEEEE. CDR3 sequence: CASSLWGGTNTGELFF. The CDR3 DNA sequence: TGTGCCAGCAGCTTGTGGGGCGGAACGAACACCGGGGAGCTGTTTTTT.

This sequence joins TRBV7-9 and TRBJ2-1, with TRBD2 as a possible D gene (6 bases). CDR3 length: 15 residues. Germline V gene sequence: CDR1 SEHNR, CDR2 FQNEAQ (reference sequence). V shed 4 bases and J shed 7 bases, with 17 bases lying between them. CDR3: CASSSAGSGRNEQFF. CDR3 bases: TGTGCCAGCAGCTCAGCGGGTAGCGGAAGGAATGAGCAGTTCTTC.

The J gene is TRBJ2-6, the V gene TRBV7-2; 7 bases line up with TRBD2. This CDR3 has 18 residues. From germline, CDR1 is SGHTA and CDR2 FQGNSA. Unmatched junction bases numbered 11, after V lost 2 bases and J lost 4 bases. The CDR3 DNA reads TGTGCCAGCAGCTTATGGCGGCGGGAGTCCCTCGGGGCCAACGTCCTGACTTTC. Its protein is CASSLWRRESLGANVLTF.

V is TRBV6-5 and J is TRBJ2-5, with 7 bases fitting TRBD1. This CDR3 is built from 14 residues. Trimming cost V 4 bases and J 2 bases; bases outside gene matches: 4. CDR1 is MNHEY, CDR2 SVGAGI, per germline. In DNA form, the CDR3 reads TGTGCCAGCAGTTTAAGGGGGCTACAAGAGACCCAGTACTTC. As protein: CASSLRGLQETQYF.

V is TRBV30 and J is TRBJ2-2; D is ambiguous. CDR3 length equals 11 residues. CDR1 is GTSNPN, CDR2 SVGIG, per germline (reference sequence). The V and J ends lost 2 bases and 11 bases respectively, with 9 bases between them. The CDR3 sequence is CAWSPLVELFF. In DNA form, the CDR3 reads TGTGCCTGGAGTCCTCTCGTTGAGCTGTTTTTT. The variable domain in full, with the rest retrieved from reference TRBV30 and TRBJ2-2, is SQTIHQWPATLVQPVGSPLSLECTVEGTSNPNLYWYRQAAGRGLQLLFYSVGIGQISSEVPQNLSASRPQDRQFILSSKKLLLSDSGFYLCAWSPLVELFFGEGSRLTVL.

The CDR3 sequence: CASNRGSETYQETQYF. The CDR3 nucleotides read TGTGCCAGCAACAGGGGGTCGGAGACGTACCAAGAGACCCAGTACTTC. V usage is TRBV6-6 and J usage is TRBJ2-5, with 8 nucleotides matching TRBD1. V shed 7 bases and J 0 bases; nucleotides not matched to a gene: 10. Germline CDR1 is MNHNY and CDR2 is SVGAGI (reference sequence). There are 16 residues in the CDR3.

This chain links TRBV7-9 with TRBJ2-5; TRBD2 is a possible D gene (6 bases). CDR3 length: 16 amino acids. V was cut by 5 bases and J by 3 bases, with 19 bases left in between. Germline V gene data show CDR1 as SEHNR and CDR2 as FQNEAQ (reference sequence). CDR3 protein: CASSVRGWEAEETQYF. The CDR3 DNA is TGTGCCAGCAGCGTCCGGGGATGGGAGGCGGAAGAGACCCAGTACTTC.